A selection of T cell receptor beta chains follows, all from one sample in a study of CD8+ T cells in alopecia areata. The protocol was immunoSEQ multiplex PCR, while the TCRdb copy is restricted to in-frame clones and leaves out a portion. The top ten hold less than 20% of the sample, which has 80,000 to 100,000 clones, 44% seen once. The sample consisted of CD8+ T cells sorted from blood, taken at week 24, from a patient treated with tofacitinib. The receptors were sampled from a human donor with alopecia areata. Both conserved end residues are part of each CDR3. D genes are given only for firm matches. Clone size appears in some rows only: once, few, many, or a class for an expanded clone.

V gene	D gene	clone size	J gene	CDR3 protein	CDR3 DNA
TRBV27	.	.	TRBJ2-1	CASWGNYLWDEQFF	TGTGCCAGCTGGGGTAACTACCTTTGGGATGAGCAGTTCTTC
TRBV5-6	.	few	TRBJ2-4	CASSFRRGGLAKNIQYF	TGTGCCAGCAGCTTCCGACGGGGTGGGCTAGCCAAAAACATTCAGTACTTC
TRBV29-1	.	few	TRBJ2-1	CSVGSRWGEYNEQFF	TGCAGCGTTGGCTCACGTTGGGGGGAGTACAATGAGCAGTTCTTC
TRBV2	TRBD2	few	TRBJ2-3	CASSEPGLAGADTQYF	TGTGCCAGCAGTGAACCCGGCCTAGCGGGGGCTGATACGCAGTATTTT
TRBV13	TRBD2	.	TRBJ2-5	CASSLDSGRTQYF	TGTGCCAGCAGCTTAGATAGCGGGAGGACCCAGTACTTC
TRBV4-1	.	few	TRBJ2-7	CASSQARGYEQYF	TGCGCCAGCAGCCAAGCTCGGGGCTACGAGCAGTACTTC
TRBV4-2	.	.	TRBJ1-5	CASSQAGGGQPQHF	TGTGCCAGCAGCCAAGCTGGGGGAGGGCAGCCCCAGCATTTT
TRBV9	.	.	TRBJ2-3	CASSVWDNLHTDTQYF	TGTGCCAGCAGCGTATGGGATAACCTCCACACAGATACGCAGTATTTT
TRBV11-3	.	.	TRBJ1-1	CASSLEMWWGNTEAFF	TGTGCCAGCAGCTTGGAAATGTGGTGGGGGAACACTGAAGCTTTCTTT
TRBV5-1	.	.	TRBJ2-7	CASSTSPTYEQYF	TGCGCCAGCAGTACTAGTCCCACCTACGAGCAGTACTTC
TRBV9	.	.	TRBJ1-2	CASSSGGVYTF	TGTGCCAGCAGCTCCGGGGGGGTCTACACCTTC
TRBV29-1	TRBD2	.	TRBJ2-1	CSVEWVAGGIMNEQFF	TGCAGCGTTGAATGGGTAGCGGGAGGGATAATGAATGAGCAGTTCTTC
TRBV7-8	TRBD1	.	TRBJ1-1	CASSSARGTNTEAFF	TGTGCCAGCAGCTCAGCCAGGGGGACTAACACTGAAGCTTTCTTT
TRBV30	TRBD1	.	TRBJ2-7	CAWSSRGYYEQYF	TGTGCCTGGAGTTCCAGGGGGTACTACGAGCAGTACTTC
TRBV19	.	.	TRBJ1-1	CASSIGRSTEAFF	TGTGCCAGTAGTATCGGACGATCCACTGAAGCTTTCTTT
TRBV7-9	.	once	TRBJ1-2	CASSLAGTTYGYTF	TGTGCCAGCAGCTTAGCTGGCACAACTTATGGCTACACCTTC
TRBV7-2	TRBD2	.	TRBJ2-1	CASSPTGGWSYNEQFF	TGTGCCAGCAGCCCAACGGGAGGTTGGTCCTACAATGAGCAGTTCTTC
TRBV4-1	.	once	TRBJ2-1	CASSQGPNEQFF	TGCGCCAGCAGCCAAGGACCGAACGAGCAGTTCTTC